The subject of this entry is one TCR beta chain. This sample was taken from a study of blood T cell repertoires in COVID-19. Study as a whole: Researchers got acute and convalescent COVID-19 samples from the United States, Italy and Spain. The analysed material was cDNA or gDNA that came from T cells, B-cell-depleted T cells, or PBMCs.

Germline loops: CDR1 SGHAT, CDR2 FQNNGV. CDR3 length equals 14 residues. The V end was cut by 1 base, the J end by 7 bases, with 11 bases between. The authors' processing: Cell counts per sample came from amplifying reference gene primers. Only in-frame clones appear in the TCRdb table, and some are missing; sequencing was by immunoSEQ multiplex PCR. Clone size and V and J calls were adopted from that table, with D and trimming inferred from the DNA. The sample yields 150,000 or so clones, 75% to 90% seen once. The chain joins TRBV11-2 to TRBJ1-5; tentative D call: TRBD1 (5 bases). This receptor was taken from a woman in her forties with acute or convalescent COVID-19. The sequenced sample was peripheral blood. CDR3 DNA: TGTGCCAGCAGCTTAGGGTGGGGGGGGCAGCCCCAGCATTTT. It is translated as CASSLGWGGQPQHF. The variable domain in full, with the rest retrieved from reference TRBV11-2 and TRBJ1-5, is EAGVAQSPRYKIIEKRQSVAFWCNPISGHATLYWYQQILGQGPKLLIQFQNNGVVDDSQLPKDRFSAERLKGVDSTLKIQPAKLEDSAVYLCASSLGWGGQPQHFGDGTRLSIL.